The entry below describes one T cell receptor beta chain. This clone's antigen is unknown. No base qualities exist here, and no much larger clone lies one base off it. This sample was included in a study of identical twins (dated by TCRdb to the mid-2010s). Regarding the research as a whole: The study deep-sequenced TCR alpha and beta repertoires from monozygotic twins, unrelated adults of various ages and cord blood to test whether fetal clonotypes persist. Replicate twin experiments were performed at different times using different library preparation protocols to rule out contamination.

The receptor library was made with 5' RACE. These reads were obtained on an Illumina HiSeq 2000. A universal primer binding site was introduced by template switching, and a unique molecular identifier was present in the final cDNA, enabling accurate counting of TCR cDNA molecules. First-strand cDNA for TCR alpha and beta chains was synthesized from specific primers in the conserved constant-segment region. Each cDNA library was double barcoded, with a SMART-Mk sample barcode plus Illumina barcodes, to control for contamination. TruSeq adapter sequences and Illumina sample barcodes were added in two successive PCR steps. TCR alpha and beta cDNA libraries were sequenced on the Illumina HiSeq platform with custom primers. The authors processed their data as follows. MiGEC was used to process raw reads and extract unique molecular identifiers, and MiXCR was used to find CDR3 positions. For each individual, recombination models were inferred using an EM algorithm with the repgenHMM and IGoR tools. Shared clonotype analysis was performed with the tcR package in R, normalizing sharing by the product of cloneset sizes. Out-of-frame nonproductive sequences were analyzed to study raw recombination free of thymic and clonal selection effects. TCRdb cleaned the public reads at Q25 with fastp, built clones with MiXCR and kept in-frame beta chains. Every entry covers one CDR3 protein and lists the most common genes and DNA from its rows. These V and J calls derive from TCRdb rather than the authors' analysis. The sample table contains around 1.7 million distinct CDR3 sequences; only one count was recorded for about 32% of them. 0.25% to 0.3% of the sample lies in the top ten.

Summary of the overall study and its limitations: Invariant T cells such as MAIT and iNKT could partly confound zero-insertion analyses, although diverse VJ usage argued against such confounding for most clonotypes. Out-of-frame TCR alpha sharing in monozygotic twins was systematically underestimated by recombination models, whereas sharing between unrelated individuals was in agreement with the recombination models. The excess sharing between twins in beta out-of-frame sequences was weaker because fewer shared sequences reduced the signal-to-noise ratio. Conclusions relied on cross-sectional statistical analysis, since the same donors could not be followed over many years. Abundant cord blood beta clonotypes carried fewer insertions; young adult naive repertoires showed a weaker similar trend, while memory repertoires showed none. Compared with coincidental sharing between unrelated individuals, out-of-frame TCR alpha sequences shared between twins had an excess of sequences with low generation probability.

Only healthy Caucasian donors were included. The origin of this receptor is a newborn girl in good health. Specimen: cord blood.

Here is the DNA: TGTGCCGCATCTCTGGCGGCGAGCTCCTACAATGAGCAGTTCTTC. The translation is CAASLAASSYNEQFF. In this chain, TRBV10-3 is recombined with TRBJ2-1; the D gene lacks a confident call. V is cut by 11 bases and J by 0 bases, and the space between the germline ends is 17 bases. The CDR3 contains 15 residues, cysteine and phenylalanine counted. The entry retains the CDR3 DNA only, 45 bases that are in frame from base 1. CDR1 and CDR2 are read off the germline V gene as ENHRY and SYGVKD.